A selection of T cell receptor beta chains follows, all from one sample in a study of shared clonotypes between healthy human individuals. Data came from immunoSEQ multiplex PCR; TCRdb stores just in-frame clones and leaves some out. The sample yields 1,400,000 or so clones, approximately 98.5% seen once. The specimen was naive CD4+ T cells sorted from blood. Receptors originate from a man aged 25-45 years in good health. Both conserved end residues are part of each CDR3. Each record gives: D gene, J gene, V gene, CDR3 DNA, CDR3 protein. A D gene is named only where the DNA matches it firmly.

D gene: .; J gene: TRBJ1-2; V gene: TRBV6-1; CDR3 DNA: TGTGCCAGCAGCAGGGGTAACTATGGCTACACCTTC; CDR3 protein: CASSRGNYGYTF
D gene: .; J gene: TRBJ2-7; V gene: TRBV6-5; CDR3 DNA: TGTGCCAGCCCCGCGGAGGTTGTGCAGTACTTC; CDR3 protein: CASPAEVVQYF
D gene: TRBD2; J gene: TRBJ2-2; V gene: TRBV28; CDR3 DNA: TGTGCCAGCAGTTTGAGAGCGGGACTGAACACCGGGGAGCTGTTTTTT; CDR3 protein: CASSLRAGLNTGELFF
D gene: .; J gene: TRBJ2-7; V gene: TRBV5-4; CDR3 DNA: TGTGCCAGCAGCTTAGGACGAGCCTACGAGCAGTACTTC; CDR3 protein: CASSLGRAYEQYF
D gene: TRBD1; J gene: TRBJ1-1; V gene: TRBV5-4; CDR3 DNA: TGTGCCAGCAGCCCCAGTTGGGGACAGGGTACCCCATACACTGAAGCTTTCTTT; CDR3 protein: CASSPSWGQGTPYTEAFF
D gene: .; J gene: TRBJ2-7; V gene: TRBV2; CDR3 DNA: TGTGCCAGCAGTGACCCACAGAGGGCTCCCTACGAGCAGTACTTC; CDR3 protein: CASSDPQRAPYEQYF
D gene: .; J gene: TRBJ2-2; V gene: TRBV5-1; CDR3 DNA: TGCGCCAGCGGGCAGACTCACACCGGGGAGCTGTTTTTT; CDR3 protein: CASGQTHTGELFF
D gene: .; J gene: TRBJ2-7; V gene: TRBV7-2; CDR3 DNA: TGTGCCAGCAGCTTAGCCCCGGGACAAACCTACGAGCAGTACTTC; CDR3 protein: CASSLAPGQTYEQYF
D gene: .; J gene: TRBJ1-5; V gene: TRBV7-2; CDR3 DNA: TGTGCCAGCAGCTTTGGAGGGAATCCCCAGCATTTT; CDR3 protein: CASSFGGNPQHF
D gene: TRBD1; J gene: TRBJ1-3; V gene: TRBV11-2; CDR3 DNA: TGTGCCAGCAGCTCATACAGGGGCTACGGAAACACCATATATTTT; CDR3 protein: CASSSYRGYGNTIYF
D gene: .; J gene: TRBJ2-3; V gene: TRBV4-2; CDR3 DNA: TGTGCCAGCAGCCAAGGGGGTGCCTCAGATACGCAGTATTTT; CDR3 protein: CASSQGGASDTQYF
D gene: .; J gene: TRBJ2-4; V gene: TRBV5-1; CDR3 DNA: TGCGCCAGCAGCTTGGATAATCCCGACGACATTCAGTACTTC; CDR3 protein: CASSLDNPDDIQYF
D gene: .; J gene: TRBJ2-1; V gene: TRBV19; CDR3 DNA: TGTGCCAGTAGTAGCGGCCACGACTCCTACAATGAGCAGTTCTTC; CDR3 protein: CASSSGHDSYNEQFF
D gene: .; J gene: TRBJ2-5; V gene: TRBV7-6; CDR3 DNA: TGTGCCAGCAGCTTAGCGAATACCATCGTCGGGGAAGGGACCCAGTACTTC; CDR3 protein: CASSLANTIVGEGTQYF
D gene: TRBD1; J gene: TRBJ1-4; V gene: TRBV5-4; CDR3 DNA: TGTGCCAGCAGCACCAACAGGGGCGGTGAGGAAATTGAAAAACTGTTTTTT; CDR3 protein: CASSTNRGGEEIEKLFF
D gene: .; J gene: TRBJ2-7; V gene: TRBV5-1; CDR3 DNA: TGCGCCAGCCGCCGGGGAGGAACCTACGAGCAGTACTTC; CDR3 protein: CASRRGGTYEQYF
D gene: .; J gene: TRBJ1-1; V gene: TRBV29-1; CDR3 DNA: TGCAGCGTTGCCGGGGCCCACCTTTGGAAGAACACTGAAGCTTTCTTT; CDR3 protein: CSVAGAHLWKNTEAFF
D gene: TRBD1; J gene: TRBJ2-1; V gene: TRBV28; CDR3 DNA: TGTGCCAGCAGTCTCCGGACAGGGAATGAGCAGTTCTTC; CDR3 protein: CASSLRTGNEQFF
D gene: .; J gene: TRBJ2-2; V gene: TRBV18; CDR3 DNA: TGTGCCAGCTCACCATCTCGGACAGACACCGGGGAGCTGTTTTTT; CDR3 protein: CASSPSRTDTGELFF
D gene: TRBD1; J gene: TRBJ2-7; V gene: TRBV6-5; CDR3 DNA: TGTGCCAGCAGTTTTTGGACAGGGGCGAACTACGAGCAGTACTTC; CDR3 protein: CASSFWTGANYEQYF
D gene: .; J gene: TRBJ1-1; V gene: TRBV5-6; CDR3 DNA: TGTGCCAGCAGGGATGGGCCGGGGAAATCCACTGAAGCTTTCTTT; CDR3 protein: CASRDGPGKSTEAFF
D gene: TRBD1; J gene: TRBJ2-3; V gene: TRBV18; CDR3 DNA: TGTGCCAGCTCACCAATCCAGGGGGCGGCAGATACGCAGTATTTT; CDR3 protein: CASSPIQGAADTQYF
D gene: .; J gene: TRBJ2-7; V gene: TRBV28; CDR3 DNA: TGTGCCAGCAGTTTACCACCCTACGAGCAGTACTTC; CDR3 protein: CASSLPPYEQYF
D gene: .; J gene: TRBJ1-2; V gene: TRBV6-5; CDR3 DNA: TGTGCCAGCAGCCGGGCGGACAACTATGGCTACACCTTC; CDR3 protein: CASSRADNYGYTF
D gene: TRBD1; J gene: TRBJ1-3; V gene: TRBV7-9; CDR3 DNA: TGTGCCAGCAGCTCGGGACAGGGGCTTTCTGGAAACACCATATATTTT; CDR3 protein: CASSSGQGLSGNTIYF
D gene: TRBD1; J gene: TRBJ2-7; V gene: TRBV18; CDR3 DNA: TGTGCCAGCTCACCCAAGACAGGGGGAAGCTCCGAGCAGTACTTC; CDR3 protein: CASSPKTGGSSEQYF
D gene: .; J gene: TRBJ1-4; V gene: TRBV7-6; CDR3 DNA: TGTGCCAGCAGCCCAAGTGACCGTCCCCTGTTTTTT; CDR3 protein: CASSPSDRPLFF
D gene: TRBD2; J gene: TRBJ2-1; V gene: TRBV5-6; CDR3 DNA: TGTGCCAGCAGGCTACCGGGACTAGATCCGAATGAGCAGTTCTTC; CDR3 protein: CASRLPGLDPNEQFF